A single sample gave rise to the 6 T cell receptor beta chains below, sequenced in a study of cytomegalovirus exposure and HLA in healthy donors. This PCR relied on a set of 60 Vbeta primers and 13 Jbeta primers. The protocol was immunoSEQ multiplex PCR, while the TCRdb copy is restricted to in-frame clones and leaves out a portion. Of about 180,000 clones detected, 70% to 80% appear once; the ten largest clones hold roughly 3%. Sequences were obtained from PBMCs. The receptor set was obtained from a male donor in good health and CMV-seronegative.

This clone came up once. CDR3 region: CASSFSTGELFF. The CDR3 bases are TGTGCCAGCAGTTTTAGTACCGGGGAGCTGTTTTTT. This sequence joins TRBV28 and TRBJ2-2; D uncertain. Per the germline V gene, CDR1 is MDHEN and CDR2 is SYDVKM. CDR3 size: 12 residues. The V gene lost 3 bases and the J gene lost 5 bases, with 4 bases spanning the gap. Drawing the rest from reference TRBV28 and TRBJ2-2, the complete variable domain is DVKVTQSSRYLVKRTGEKVFLECVQDMDHENMFWYRQDPGLGLRLIYFSYDVKMKEKGDIPEGYSVSREKKERFSLILESASTNQTSMYLCASSFSTGELFFGEGSRLTVL.

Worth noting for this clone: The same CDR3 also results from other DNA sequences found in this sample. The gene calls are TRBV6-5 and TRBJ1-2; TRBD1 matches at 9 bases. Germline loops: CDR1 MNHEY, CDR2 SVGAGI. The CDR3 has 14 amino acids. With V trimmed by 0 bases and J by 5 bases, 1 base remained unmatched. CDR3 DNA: TGTGCCAGCAGTTACTCGACAGGGGGATATGGCTACACCTTC. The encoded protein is CASSYSTGGYGYTF.

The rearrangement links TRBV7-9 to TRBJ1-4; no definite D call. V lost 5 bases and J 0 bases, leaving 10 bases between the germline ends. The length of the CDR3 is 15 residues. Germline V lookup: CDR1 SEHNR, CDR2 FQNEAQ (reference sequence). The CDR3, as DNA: TGTGCCAGCAGCCCCCGACATGCAACTAATGAAAAACTGTTTTTT. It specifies CASSPRHATNEKLFF.

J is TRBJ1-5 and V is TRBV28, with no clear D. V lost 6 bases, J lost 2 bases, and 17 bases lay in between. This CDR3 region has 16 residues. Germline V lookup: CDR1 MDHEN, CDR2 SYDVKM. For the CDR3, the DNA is TGTGCCAGCAGAGTCCCGGGGATCCGAGGCAATCAGCCCCAGCATTTT. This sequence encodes CASRVPGIRGNQPQHF. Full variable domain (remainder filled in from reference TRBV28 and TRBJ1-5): DVKVTQSSRYLVKRTGEKVFLECVQDMDHENMFWYRQDPGLGLRLIYFSYDVKMKEKGDIPEGYSVSREKKERFSLILESASTNQTSMYLCASRVPGIRGNQPQHFGDGTRLSIL.

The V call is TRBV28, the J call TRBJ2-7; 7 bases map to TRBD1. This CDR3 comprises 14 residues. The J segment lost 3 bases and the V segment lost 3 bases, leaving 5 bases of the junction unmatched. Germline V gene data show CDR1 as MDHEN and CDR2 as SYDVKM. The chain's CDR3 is CASSLGQGDYEQYF. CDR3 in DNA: TGTGCCAGCAGTTTGGGCCAGGGGGACTACGAGCAGTACTTC.

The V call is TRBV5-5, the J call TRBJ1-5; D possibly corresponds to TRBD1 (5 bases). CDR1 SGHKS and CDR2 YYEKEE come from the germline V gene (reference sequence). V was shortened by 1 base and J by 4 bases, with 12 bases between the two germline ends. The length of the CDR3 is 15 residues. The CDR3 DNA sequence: TGTGCCAGCAGCTTGACAGGTCTGAGGAATCAGCCCCAGCATTTT. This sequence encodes CASSLTGLRNQPQHF.